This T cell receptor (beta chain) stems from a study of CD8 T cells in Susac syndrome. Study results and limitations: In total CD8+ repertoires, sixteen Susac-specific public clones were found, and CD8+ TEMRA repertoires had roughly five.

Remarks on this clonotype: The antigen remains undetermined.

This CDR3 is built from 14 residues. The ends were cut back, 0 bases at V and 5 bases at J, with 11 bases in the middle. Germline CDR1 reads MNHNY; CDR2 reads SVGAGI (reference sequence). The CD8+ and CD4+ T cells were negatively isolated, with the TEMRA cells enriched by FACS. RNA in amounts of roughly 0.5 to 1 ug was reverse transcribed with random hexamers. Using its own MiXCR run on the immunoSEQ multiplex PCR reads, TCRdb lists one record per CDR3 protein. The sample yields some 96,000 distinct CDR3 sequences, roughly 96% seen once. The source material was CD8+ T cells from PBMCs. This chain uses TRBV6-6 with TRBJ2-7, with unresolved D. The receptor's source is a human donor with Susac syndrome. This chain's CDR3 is CASSYSKWGNEQYF. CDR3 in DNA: TGTGCCAGCAGTTACTCGAAATGGGGAAACGAGCAGTACTTC.